The clone carrying this TCR beta chain appeared a few times. The data derive from a study of T cell repertoires in cytomegalovirus infection. The V and J ends lost 5 bases and 5 bases respectively, with 10 bases between them. CDR3 length: 13 residues. Germline V gene data show CDR1 as SGHTA and CDR2 as FQGNSA. Using its own MiXCR run on the reads, TCRdb lists one record per CDR3 protein. The sample consists of 97,000 or so distinct CDR3 sequences, approximately 17% of them appearing once. The origin of this receptor is a human donor in good health (CMV status not recorded). Some clones in this sample may be carry-over from other donors' samples. The rearrangement joins TRBV7-2 to TRBJ2-1, with a possible D match to TRBD2 (5 bases). The sequenced sample consisted of PBMCs. CDR3 region: CASSKTGDNEQFF. The CDR3 bases are TGTGCCAGCAGCAAAACCGGGGACAATGAGCAGTTCTTC. Variable domain in full (rest from reference TRBV7-2 and TRBJ2-1): GAGVSQSPSNKVTEKGKDVELRCDPISGHTALYWYRQSLGQGLEFLIYFQGNSAPDKSGLPSDRFSAERTGGSVSTLTIQRTQQEDSAVYLCASSKTGDNEQFFGPGTRLTVL.